The next 10 T cell receptor beta chains were all read from a single sample in a study of CD8+ T cells in alopecia areata. Isolated RNA was reverse transcribed into cDNA used as the sequencing template. Profiling relied on immunoSEQ multiplex PCR, and the TCRdb table lists in-frame clones only, not all of them. The top ten hold roughly a fifth of the sample, which has 160,000 or so clones, under 60% seen once. This sample comprised CD8+ T cells sorted from blood, obtained at week 0. The receptors were sampled from a human donor with alopecia areata.

In regard to this clone: Other nucleotide sequences from this sample produce the same CDR3. The chain is built from TRBV5-1 and TRBJ1-1; D gene unclear. Per the germline V gene, CDR1 is SGHRS and CDR2 is YFSETQ. The CDR3 covers 11 residues. Trimming pared 0 bases from V and 4 bases from J, leaving 1 base between. The CDR3 DNA follows: TGCGCCAGCAGCTTGGGCACTGAAGCTTTCTTT. Translation: CASSLGTEAFF.

The rearrangement uses TRBV19 and TRBJ2-1; 11 nucleotides agree with TRBD2. In germline, CDR1 is LNHDA, CDR2 SQIVND (reference sequence). This CDR3 is built from 15 residues. Germline trimming cut 3 bases from V and 9 bases from J; bases unmatched to any gene: 7. In DNA form, the CDR3 reads TGTGCCAGTAGTATCTCTAGCGGGGGGCTCGGTGAGCAGTTCTTC. It encodes CASSISSGGLGEQFF.

The chain couples TRBV7-8 to TRBJ2-7, with 9 bases aligning to TRBD2. In germline, CDR1 is SGHVS, CDR2 FQNEAQ. The CDR3 has 15 amino acids. The ends lost 5 bases at V and 0 bases at J; junction bases unmatched: 5. CDR3 sequence reads: CASSTPTSGSYEQYF. CDR3 DNA sequence: TGTGCCAGCAGCACACCGACTAGCGGCTCCTACGAGCAGTACTTC.

V and J are TRBV27 and TRBJ1-2; D perhaps matches TRBD1 (5 bases). This CDR3 has 14 residues. V was cut by 4 bases and J by 4 bases, with 13 bases left in between. Germline values: CDR1 MNHEY, CDR2 SMNVEV (reference sequence). The CDR3 spells CASSSGGLSYGYTF. The CDR3 DNA reads TGTGCCAGCAGTTCCGGGGGATTGAGCTATGGCTACACCTTC.

The chain links TRBV27 to TRBJ1-5; D is uncertain. This CDR3 is 14 amino acids long. With 3 bases removed from V and 0 bases from J, the gap between germline ends came to 6 bases. The germline CDR1 and CDR2 sequences are MNHEY and SMNVEV (reference sequence). The CDR3: CASSLTVSNQPQHF. In nucleotides, the CDR3 is TGTGCCAGCAGTTTGACGGTTAGCAATCAGCCCCAGCATTTT.

This clone was picked up a small number of times. The gene calls are TRBV18 and TRBJ1-1; perhaps TRBD1 as D (6 bases). There are 15 residues in the CDR3. From germline, CDR1 is KGHSH and CDR2 LQKENI. Trimming took 5 bases from V and 7 from J, leaving 20 bases between them. CDR3 sequence: CASSSTYRVLDEAFF. The CDR3 DNA sequence: TGTGCCAGCTCATCAACTTACAGGGTTCTGGATGAAGCTTTCTTT. Variable domain in full (rest from reference TRBV18 and TRBJ1-1): NAGVMQNPRHLVRRRGQEARLRCSPMKGHSHVYWYRQLPEEGLKFMVYLQKENIIDESGMPKERFSAEFPKEGPSILRIQQVVRGDSAAYFCASSSTYRVLDEAFFGQGTRLTVV.

V usage is TRBV29-1 and J usage is TRBJ1-2, with TRBD1 identical over 10 bases. The J segment lost 8 bases and the V segment lost 0 bases, leaving 15 bases of the junction unmatched. The CDR3 runs to 17 residues. Germline V gene lookup returns CDR1 SQVTM and CDR2 ANQGSEA. Here the CDR3 DNA reads TGCAGCGTTGAAGATCCGGGACAGGGGTTTTCTGGGTACGGCTACACCTTC. This encodes CSVEDPGQGFSGYGYTF.

This chain joins TRBV4-3 and TRBJ2-7, with 9 bases fitting TRBD2. V was pared by 2 bases and J by 0 bases, with 8 bases of the junction left unmatched. From germline, CDR1 is LGHNA and CDR2 YSLEER. The CDR3 runs to 17 residues. CDR3 loop: CASSQSPSGGTSYEQYF. The CDR3 DNA reads as TGCGCCAGCAGCCAATCGCCGAGCGGGGGGACCTCCTACGAGCAGTACTTC.

Ten or more counts support this clone. This chain joins TRBV4-1 and TRBJ1-2, with 7 bases aligning to TRBD1. Germline CDR1 MGHRA, CDR2 YSYEKL. After removal of 1 base from V and 3 bases from J, the junction contained 5 bases not matched to a gene. The CDR3 length is 15 residues. Here the CDR3 DNA reads TGCGCCAGCAGCCAAGTTACAGGGGCAGACTATGGCTACACCTTC. Its protein is CASSQVTGADYGYTF.

V and J are TRBV11-2 and TRBJ1-1, with D unclear. CDR3 length: 15 residues. Germline V CDR1 and CDR2: SGHAT, FQNNGV. V gave up 0 bases and J gave up 1 base, with 9 bases separating them. The CDR3 nucleotides are TGTGCCAGCAGCTTAGATCGGGCAGGGAACACTGAAGCTTTCTTT. Translation: CASSLDRAGNTEAFF.